This TCR beta chain stems from a study of T cell repertoires in cytomegalovirus infection. TCRdb re-derived calls from the reads in MiXCR, one entry per CDR3 protein. The sample contains more than 650,000 distinct CDR3 sequences, under 40% of which appear only once. The source is a human donor in good health (CMV status not recorded). Some clones in this sample may be carry-over from other donors' samples. Sequencing was performed on PBMCs.

CDR3 nucleotide sequence: TGTGCCAGCAGTGGCAGGGACAGCAGAATGGATACGCAGTATTTT. Amino acids: CASSGRDSRMDTQYF. This chain joins TRBV28 and TRBJ2-3; TRBD1 agrees at 7 bases. The ends lost 5 bases at V and 6 bases at J; junction bases unmatched: 11. The CDR3 has 15 residues. CDR1 and CDR2 from the germline V gene are MDHEN and SYDVKM.